This T cell receptor (beta chain) was recorded in a study of blood T cell repertoires in COVID-19. Across the whole study: Sites across the United States, Italy and Spain contributed samples from acute and convalescent COVID-19. Sources were T cells, B-cell-depleted T cells, or PBMCs; the material itself was cDNA or gDNA.

In the original analysis: Scientists estimated how many nucleated cells there were by amplifying reference gene primers. Method: immunoSEQ multiplex PCR; TCRdb's copy keeps in-frame clones and lacks some. The V and J calls and clone size come from that table; D and trimming were worked out from the DNA. Of fewer than 200,000 clones listed, 65% to 80% are singletons. Trimming pared 2 bases from V and 2 bases from J, leaving 9 bases between. The CDR3 has 16 amino acids. The germline V gene encodes CDR1 KGHDR and CDR2 SFDVKD. The sequenced material came from peripheral blood. This chain links TRBV24-1 with TRBJ2-6; the D gene is possibly TRBD2 (6 bases). This clonotype was sampled from a man in his fifties or sixties with acute or convalescent COVID-19. This chain's CDR3 is CATSDSGGAGANVLTF. CDR3 nucleotides: TGTGCCACCAGTGATTCGGGCGGGGCTGGGGCCAACGTCCTGACTTTC.